The rows below give T cell receptor beta chains drawn from one sample of a study of naive and memory T cell subsets. Using its own MiXCR run on the UMI-ligation and nested PCR reads, TCRdb lists one record per CDR3 protein. The profile shows 81,000 or so distinct CDR3 sequences, 7% of them singletons. The specimen was central memory CD4+ T cells from blood. All receptors come from a human donor in good health. CDR3s include the opening cysteine and the closing phenylalanine or tryptophan. The order of the fields is clone size, CDR3 length, D gene, V gene, J gene, CDR3 DNA, CDR3 protein. A D gene is named only where the DNA matches it firmly. The size field is filled for only some rows; it gives once, few, many or a size class.

clone_size: NA; cdr3_length: 15; d_call: NA; v_call: TRBV9; j_call: TRBJ1-2; cdr3_nt: TGTGCCAGCAGCACGACGGGACTCCTGGAGGGTGGCTACACCTTC; cdr3_aa: CASSTTGLLEGGYTF
clone_size: many; cdr3_length: 13; d_call: TRBD1; v_call: TRBV28; j_call: TRBJ1-5; cdr3_nt: TGTGCCACCCAGACAGGGAGCAATCAGCCCCAGCATTTT; cdr3_aa: CATQTGSNQPQHF
clone_size: few; cdr3_length: 15; d_call: TRBD2; v_call: TRBV7-2; j_call: TRBJ2-7; cdr3_nt: TGTGCCAGCAGCCCGGGGCTAGCGGGAGGGCTGGAGCAGTACTTC; cdr3_aa: CASSPGLAGGLEQYF
clone_size: few; cdr3_length: 11; d_call: NA; v_call: TRBV6-2/TRBV6-3; j_call: TRBJ1-2; cdr3_nt: TGTGCCAGCAAGGATGCCTATGGCTACACCTTC; cdr3_aa: CASKDAYGYTF
clone_size: many; cdr3_length: 15; d_call: TRBD2; v_call: TRBV3-1; j_call: TRBJ2-5; cdr3_nt: TGTGCCAGCAGCCAACCTACTAGCGGGGGAGAGACCCAGTACTTC; cdr3_aa: CASSQPTSGGETQYF
clone_size: many; cdr3_length: 18; d_call: TRBD2; v_call: TRBV10-3; j_call: TRBJ2-3; cdr3_nt: TGTGCCATCAGCGGCCCAGCGGGGGGGGTCGGCGGCACAGATACGCAGTATTTT; cdr3_aa: CAISGPAGGVGGTDTQYF
clone_size: NA; cdr3_length: 14; d_call: NA; v_call: TRBV27; j_call: TRBJ2-1; cdr3_nt: TGTGCCAGCAGTTTCGAGGGGCTGCGGGGTGAGCAGTTCTTC; cdr3_aa: CASSFEGLRGEQFF
clone_size: many; cdr3_length: 15; d_call: TRBD2; v_call: TRBV7-3; j_call: TRBJ2-5; cdr3_nt: TGTGCCAGCAGCTACAACGGGGGGGGAAGGGAGACCCAGTACTTC; cdr3_aa: CASSYNGGGRETQYF
clone_size: few; cdr3_length: 16; d_call: NA; v_call: TRBV18; j_call: TRBJ2-4; cdr3_nt: TGTGCCAGCTCACCCCCAGGGGAGAGGTCCAAAAACATTCAGTACTTC; cdr3_aa: CASSPPGERSKNIQYF
clone_size: many; cdr3_length: 15; d_call: NA; v_call: TRBV7-8; j_call: TRBJ1-4; cdr3_nt: TGTGCCAGCAGCCTAACAGGGTTGGGTAATGAAAAACTGTTTTTT; cdr3_aa: CASSLTGLGNEKLFF
clone_size: NA; cdr3_length: 13; d_call: NA; v_call: TRBV2; j_call: TRBJ1-1; cdr3_nt: TGTGCCAGCATGTATGACAGGAACACTGAAGCTTTCTTT; cdr3_aa: CASMYDRNTEAFF
clone_size: many; cdr3_length: 13; d_call: NA; v_call: TRBV29-1; j_call: TRBJ1-3; cdr3_nt: TGCAGCGCTAACAGGGTAACTGGAAACACCATATATTTT; cdr3_aa: CSANRVTGNTIYF
clone_size: few; cdr3_length: 14; d_call: NA; v_call: TRBV28; j_call: TRBJ2-3; cdr3_nt: TGTGCCAGCAGAACGAGATTAGGCACAGATACGCAGTATTTT; cdr3_aa: CASRTRLGTDTQYF
clone_size: few; cdr3_length: 13; d_call: NA; v_call: TRBV14; j_call: TRBJ2-7; cdr3_nt: TGTGCCAGCAGCCAAGGGGCCACCTACGAGCAGTACTTC; cdr3_aa: CASSQGATYEQYF
clone_size: few; cdr3_length: 15; d_call: TRBD1; v_call: TRBV5-8; j_call: TRBJ1-4; cdr3_nt: TGTGCCAGCAGCGGGCGACAGGGAATCCGGGAAAAACTGTTTTTT; cdr3_aa: CASSGRQGIREKLFF
clone_size: few; cdr3_length: 13; d_call: NA; v_call: TRBV7-8; j_call: TRBJ2-5; cdr3_nt: TGTGCCAGCAGCTTTGACAGTCAAGAGACCCAGTACTTC; cdr3_aa: CASSFDSQETQYF
clone_size: NA; cdr3_length: 13; d_call: NA; v_call: TRBV7-2; j_call: TRBJ1-1; cdr3_nt: TGTGCCAGCAGCCCCGGTTGGGCAGTCGAAGCTTTCTTT; cdr3_aa: CASSPGWAVEAFF
clone_size: many; cdr3_length: 17; d_call: TRBD2; v_call: TRBV7-3; j_call: TRBJ2-3; cdr3_nt: TGTGCCAGCAGCTTAACGCGCGCGGGGGGTTCCACAGATACGCAGTATTTT; cdr3_aa: CASSLTRAGGSTDTQYF
clone_size: NA; cdr3_length: 15; d_call: NA; v_call: TRBV5-4; j_call: TRBJ2-1; cdr3_nt: TGTGCCAGCAGCACACCGGGACCGGGATACAATGAGCAGTTCTTC; cdr3_aa: CASSTPGPGYNEQFF
clone_size: many; cdr3_length: 15; d_call: NA; v_call: TRBV7-2; j_call: TRBJ2-5; cdr3_nt: TGTGCCAGCAGCTTAGCGGGTTACGGACAAGAGACCCAGTACTTC; cdr3_aa: CASSLAGYGQETQYF
clone_size: few; cdr3_length: 15; d_call: NA; v_call: TRBV9; j_call: TRBJ1-2; cdr3_nt: TGTGCCAGCAGCACCCATCTTGACAACGGGGCCGGCTACACCTTC; cdr3_aa: CASSTHLDNGAGYTF
clone_size: many; cdr3_length: 14; d_call: NA; v_call: TRBV10-3; j_call: TRBJ2-3; cdr3_nt: TGTGCCATCAGTGAACCCCGACACACAGATACGCAGTATTTT; cdr3_aa: CAISEPRHTDTQYF
clone_size: many; cdr3_length: 11; d_call: NA; v_call: TRBV6-6; j_call: TRBJ1-4; cdr3_nt: TGTGCTACCTACTTCGGCGAAAAACTGTTTTTT; cdr3_aa: CATYFGEKLFF
clone_size: NA; cdr3_length: 17; d_call: TRBD2; v_call: TRBV10-2; j_call: TRBJ2-1; cdr3_nt: TGCGCCAGCAGTGAGCCCCACGACGCTAGCGGGGGGCATGAGCAGTTCTTC; cdr3_aa: CASSEPHDASGGHEQFF
clone_size: NA; cdr3_length: 17; d_call: NA; v_call: TRBV18; j_call: TRBJ2-3; cdr3_nt: TGTGCCAGCTCACCTCTGGGTCAGCGGGTGAGCACAGATACGCAGTATTTT; cdr3_aa: CASSPLGQRVSTDTQYF
clone_size: medium-sized; cdr3_length: 12; d_call: NA; v_call: TRBV20-1; j_call: TRBJ2-7; cdr3_nt: TGCAGTGCTAGAGGACGATCCCACGAGCAGTACTTC; cdr3_aa: CSARGRSHEQYF
clone_size: few; cdr3_length: 12; d_call: NA; v_call: TRBV20-1; j_call: TRBJ2-3; cdr3_nt: TGCAGTGCTCCATCCGGCACAGATACGCAGTATTTT; cdr3_aa: CSAPSGTDTQYF
clone_size: few; cdr3_length: 15; d_call: NA; v_call: TRBV5-6; j_call: TRBJ1-4; cdr3_nt: TGTGCCAGCAGCTTGGTCGGGGGAGATAATGAAAAACTGTTTTTT; cdr3_aa: CASSLVGGDNEKLFF
clone_size: few; cdr3_length: 15; d_call: NA; v_call: TRBV2; j_call: TRBJ2-1; cdr3_nt: TGTGCCAGCAGCCCGCTCGGGGGTACCTACAATGAGCAGTTCTTC; cdr3_aa: CASSPLGGTYNEQFF
clone_size: NA; cdr3_length: 17; d_call: TRBD1; v_call: TRBV6-2/TRBV6-3; j_call: TRBJ1-2; cdr3_nt: TGTGCCAGCAGTTTCATCGGGACAGGGGCCGGCAACTATGGCTACACCTTC; cdr3_aa: CASSFIGTGAGNYGYTF
clone_size: many; cdr3_length: 13; d_call: NA; v_call: TRBV12-3/TRBV12-4; j_call: TRBJ1-6; cdr3_nt: TGTGCCAGCAGACCTAATTCGAATTCACCCCTCCACTTT; cdr3_aa: CASRPNSNSPLHF
clone_size: NA; cdr3_length: 13; d_call: TRBD1; v_call: TRBV18; j_call: TRBJ2-7; cdr3_nt: TGTGCCAGCTCCGTAGACAGGGCCTACGAGCAGTACTTC; cdr3_aa: CASSVDRAYEQYF
clone_size: NA; cdr3_length: 11; d_call: NA; v_call: TRBV6-5; j_call: TRBJ2-5; cdr3_nt: TGTGCCAGCAGTCAGGGGGGGACCCAGTACTTC; cdr3_aa: CASSQGGTQYF
clone_size: many; cdr3_length: 15; d_call: NA; v_call: TRBV4-2; j_call: TRBJ2-3; cdr3_nt: TGTGCCAGCAGCCAAGGCGCGGGGATCGGGGATACGCAGTATTTT; cdr3_aa: CASSQGAGIGDTQYF
clone_size: many; cdr3_length: 14; d_call: NA; v_call: TRBV15; j_call: TRBJ1-3; cdr3_nt: TGTGCCACCAGCCCCTCGTATGAAGAAAACACCATATATTTT; cdr3_aa: CATSPSYEENTIYF
clone_size: many; cdr3_length: 15; d_call: NA; v_call: TRBV7-2; j_call: TRBJ2-1; cdr3_nt: TGTGCCAGCAGCTCCGGAACGAGCTCCTACAATGAGCAGTTCTTC; cdr3_aa: CASSSGTSSYNEQFF
clone_size: NA; cdr3_length: 12; d_call: TRBD1; v_call: TRBV5-4; j_call: TRBJ1-1; cdr3_nt: TGTGCCAGCAGCCCCCGGACAGGGCAAGCTTTCTTT; cdr3_aa: CASSPRTGQAFF
clone_size: few; cdr3_length: 12; d_call: NA; v_call: TRBV7-2; j_call: TRBJ2-3; cdr3_nt: TGTGCCAGCAGCTTAAGTCGGGATACGCAGTATTTT; cdr3_aa: CASSLSRDTQYF
clone_size: once; cdr3_length: 15; d_call: NA; v_call: TRBV6-2/TRBV6-3; j_call: TRBJ2-4; cdr3_nt: TGTGCCAGCAGTTCCGACAGATTAGCCAAAAACATTCAGTACTTC; cdr3_aa: CASSSDRLAKNIQYF
clone_size: few; cdr3_length: 16; d_call: TRBD2; v_call: TRBV11-2; j_call: TRBJ2-7; cdr3_nt: TGTGCCAGCAGCCCACCCTCGGCGGGGGGCGTCTCGCGGCAGTACTTC; cdr3_aa: CASSPPSAGGVSRQYF
clone_size: few; cdr3_length: 15; d_call: NA; v_call: TRBV6-5; j_call: TRBJ2-3; cdr3_nt: TGTGCCAGCAGAACCCCGGGGGAAAAGGCAGATACGCAGTATTTT; cdr3_aa: CASRTPGEKADTQYF
clone_size: many; cdr3_length: 15; d_call: NA; v_call: TRBV6-1; j_call: TRBJ2-3; cdr3_nt: TGTGCCAGCGGGCAGGTTCTGTTGGGCACAGATACGCAGTATTTT; cdr3_aa: CASGQVLLGTDTQYF
clone_size: many; cdr3_length: 15; d_call: TRBD1; v_call: TRBV12-3/TRBV12-4; j_call: TRBJ1-5; cdr3_nt: TGTGCCAGCAGGCCAACCGGGACAGGGAATCAGCCCCAGCATTTT; cdr3_aa: CASRPTGTGNQPQHF
clone_size: many; cdr3_length: 16; d_call: NA; v_call: TRBV5-1; j_call: TRBJ2-3; cdr3_nt: TGCGCCAGCAGCTTGGGATTGGTGGGCAGCACAGATACGCAGTATTTT; cdr3_aa: CASSLGLVGSTDTQYF
clone_size: NA; cdr3_length: 15; d_call: NA; v_call: TRBV6-2/TRBV6-3; j_call: TRBJ2-6; cdr3_nt: TGTGCCAGCAGTTACGTAAACACTGGGGCCAACGTCCTGACTTTC; cdr3_aa: CASSYVNTGANVLTF
clone_size: few; cdr3_length: 20; d_call: NA; v_call: TRBV24-1; j_call: TRBJ2-1; cdr3_nt: TGTGCCACCAGTGATTTGATGTGGTCCAGCGGGCCGCTAAACTACAATGAGCAGTTCTTC; cdr3_aa: CATSDLMWSSGPLNYNEQFF
clone_size: NA; cdr3_length: 15; d_call: TRBD1; v_call: TRBV11-2; j_call: TRBJ1-6; cdr3_nt: TGTGCCAGCAGCGCAACGGGACAGGGGGGTTCACCCCTCCACTTT; cdr3_aa: CASSATGQGGSPLHF
clone_size: many; cdr3_length: 14; d_call: NA; v_call: TRBV7-9; j_call: TRBJ1-2; cdr3_nt: TGTGCCAGCAGCTCCACATACGCTAACTATGGCTACACCTTC; cdr3_aa: CASSSTYANYGYTF
clone_size: few; cdr3_length: 16; d_call: TRBD1; v_call: TRBV11-3; j_call: TRBJ1-1; cdr3_nt: TGTGCCAGCAGCACCGGGACAGGGGGCGGGAAAACTGAAGCTTTCTTT; cdr3_aa: CASSTGTGGGKTEAFF
clone_size: few; cdr3_length: 14; d_call: TRBD1; v_call: TRBV30; j_call: TRBJ1-2; cdr3_nt: TGTGCCTGGAGTCCGGGACAGGGGGCGCAGGGCTACACCTTC; cdr3_aa: CAWSPGQGAQGYTF
clone_size: many; cdr3_length: 19; d_call: TRBD2; v_call: TRBV20-1; j_call: TRBJ2-4; cdr3_nt: TGCAGTGCTGGGGGATTGACTAGCGGGAGTGGGCTAGCCAAAAACATTCAGTACTTC; cdr3_aa: CSAGGLTSGSGLAKNIQYF
clone_size: NA; cdr3_length: 14; d_call: TRBD1; v_call: TRBV29-1; j_call: TRBJ2-1; cdr3_nt: TGCAGCGTTCGAGACAGGGGGCTATCCAATGAGCAGTTCTTC; cdr3_aa: CSVRDRGLSNEQFF
clone_size: NA; cdr3_length: 16; d_call: NA; v_call: TRBV2; j_call: TRBJ1-1; cdr3_nt: TGTGCCAGCTTACACGGGGTAGCCTTATCGTCGACTGAAGCTTTCTTT; cdr3_aa: CASLHGVALSSTEAFF
clone_size: NA; cdr3_length: 16; d_call: TRBD1; v_call: TRBV5-5; j_call: TRBJ1-6; cdr3_nt: TGTGACAGCAGCTTCGCAGGGGACAGAAGAAATGCACCCCTAAACTTT; cdr3_aa: CDSSFAGDRRNAPLNF
clone_size: NA; cdr3_length: 13; d_call: NA; v_call: TRBV24-1; j_call: TRBJ2-5; cdr3_nt: TGTGCCACCAGCCGAGGCCCTACGGGGACCCAGTACTTC; cdr3_aa: CATSRGPTGTQYF